This TCR beta chain was sequenced during a study of cytomegalovirus exposure and HLA in healthy donors. Overall study context: Later, an analysis reported that the roughly 120 validation repertoires had used the same platform as the approximately 660 first-cohort repertoires. The study, taken as a whole, reports: It was about 150 TCR beta chains that were listed as cytomegalovirus-associated. Three chains linked to CMV were shown in vitro to be specific for CMV antigens. Subsequent analysis found a tendency for first-cohort TCR clusters to co-occur within the 95 to 150 validation repertoires.

Regarding this clone: Its antigen is as yet unknown.

The assay was immunoSEQ multiplex PCR, and TCRdb's table has in-frame clones only and misses some. The sample includes a few hundred thousand clones, roughly 84% of them seen just once. CDR3 size: 15 residues. Trimming removed 3 bases at V and 8 bases at J, with 21 bases between. Germline-derived CDR1 and CDR2 are SGHRS and YFSETQ. This sequence was found in a woman aged 25 to 39 in good health and CMV-seropositive. The rearrangement joins TRBV5-1 to TRBJ2-7; possibly TRBD1 for D (5 bases). Sequencing was performed on PBMCs. The CDR3 here is CASSSVGGQTDKQYF. In DNA, the CDR3 is TGCGCCAGCAGCTCGGTAGGTGGGCAGACGGACAAGCAGTACTTC.